This T cell receptor beta chain was found in a study of shared clonotypes between healthy human individuals. Points from the study as a whole: The genetic and exposure-history diversity represented was limited by few donors.

In regard to this clone: Its antigen is undetermined.

Between the trimmed V and J ends, which lost 5 bases and 0 bases, there was a span of 15 bases. The CDR3 runs 16 residues. Germline V CDR1 and CDR2: LGHNT, FRNRAP. Genomic DNA per cell subset filled all wells of several immunoSEQ plates. Unsorted PBMC contributed 300 ng DNA, 25,000 to 35,000 T cell genomes, to each replicate PCR. Using immunoSEQ multiplex PCR, the repertoire was profiled, and TCRdb retains in-frame clones only, with some absent. The sample lists about 560,000 clones, about 80% occurring once. This sequence originates from a woman between 35 and 50 years old in good health. Some clones in this sample may be carry-over from other donors' samples. This rearrangement joins TRBV12-5 to TRBJ2-3; D is perhaps TRBD1 (5 bases). Material: PBMCs. CDR3 residues: CASGPGASLSTDTQYF. The DNA for the CDR3 is TGTGCTAGTGGTCCTGGGGCAAGTCTTAGCACAGATACGCAGTATTTT.